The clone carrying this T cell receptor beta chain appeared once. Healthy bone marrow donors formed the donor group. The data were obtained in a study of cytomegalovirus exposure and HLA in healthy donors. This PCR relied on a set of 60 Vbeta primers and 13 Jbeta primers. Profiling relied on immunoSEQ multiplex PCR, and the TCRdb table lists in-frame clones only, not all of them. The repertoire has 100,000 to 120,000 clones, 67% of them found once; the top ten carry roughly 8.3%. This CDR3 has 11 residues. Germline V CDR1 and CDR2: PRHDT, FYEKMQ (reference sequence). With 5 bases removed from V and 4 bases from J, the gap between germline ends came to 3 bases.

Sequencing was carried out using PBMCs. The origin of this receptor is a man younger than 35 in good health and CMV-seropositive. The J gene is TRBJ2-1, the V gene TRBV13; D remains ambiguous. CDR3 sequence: CASSPYNEQFF. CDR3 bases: TGTGCCAGCAGCCCTTACAATGAGCAGTTCTTC.